This T cell receptor (beta chain) comes out of a study of vaccination effects on CD4 cells after COVID-19. Study information: Vaccination followed sampling of two convalescent patients by 16 days and one week respectively.

Some clones are missing from TCRdb's copy, which holds only in-frame ones; the method was immunoSEQ multiplex PCR. The table lists about 45,000 clones, around 70% of them singletons. Study outcomes and limitations: Late post-vaccination, clones induced by infection and those induced by vaccine underwent marked clonal contraction.

This clone has more than one count but fewer than ten. The target antigen is unknown. The ViraFEST assay expanded antigen-specific CD4+ T cells with viral peptide pools before sequencing. Isolation of CD4+ T cells took place after less than twelve days of culture. Infection with SARS-CoV-2 occurred in the person between March and December 2020, and PCR confirmed it. Two million PBMC were seeded per well and grown in the presence of 9 to 10 IU/ml IL-2 and around 10 ug/ml peptides. Half-medium exchanges with IL-2 medium took place on days 3 and 7. The TCR sequence derives from a human donor who had a prior SARS-CoV-2 infection. Here the sequenced sample was CD4+ T cells from PBMCs cultured with a peptide pool, taken before COVID-19 vaccination.

Written as DNA, the CDR3 is TGTGCCAGCAGCCAACTCACAGGGGCCGAGGGCTACACCTTC. As protein: CASSQLTGAEGYTF. The chain couples TRBV3-1 (or the pseudogene TRBV3-2) to TRBJ1-2, with 7 bases matching TRBD1. This CDR3 region has 14 residues. Germline V lookup: CDR1 LGHDT, CDR2 YNNKEL (reference sequence). V lost 2 bases and J lost 8; bases outside the gene matches: 8.